The 14 T cell receptor beta chains given below trace back to one sample, sequenced in a study of T cell changes during pregnancy in multiple sclerosis. Libraries were prepared by immunoSEQ multiplex PCR; TCRdb keeps only in-frame clonotypes and omits some of them. The sample records 50,000 to 65,000 clones, approximately 91% being singletons. Sequencing was performed on peripheral blood, taken in the second trimester of pregnancy. The receptors derive from a female donor with multiple sclerosis, enrolled in a pregnancy study.

V and J are TRBV27 and TRBJ1-1; TRBD1 matches 7 bases. CDR3 length equals 17 residues. Germline-derived CDR1 and CDR2 are MNHEY and SMNVEV (reference sequence). J lost 3 bases, V lost 1 base, and 11 bases had no gene match. The CDR3 protein is CASSLYKDREIDTEAFF. CDR3 DNA sequence: TGTGCCAGCAGTTTATACAAAGACAGGGAAATCGACACTGAAGCTTTCTTT.

V is TRBV7-9 and J is TRBJ1-1; D ambiguous. The CDR3 covers 14 residues. V lost 2 bases to trimming and J lost 5 bases, with 12 bases between them. CDR1 and CDR2 (germline): SEHNR, FQNEAQ (reference sequence). The CDR3 loop is CASSLMSADTEAFF. The CDR3 region has the DNA TGTGCCAGCAGCTTAATGTCCGCGGATACTGAAGCTTTCTTT. Combining the CDR3 with reference TRBV7-9 and TRBJ1-1 gives the whole variable domain DTGVSQNPRHKITKRGQNVTFRCDPISEHNRLYWYRQTLGQGPEFLTYFQNEAQLEKSRLLSDRFSAERPKGSFSTLEIQRTEQGDSAMYLCASSLMSADTEAFFGQGTRLTVV.

The genes are TRBV27 and TRBJ1-2; 7 positions agree with TRBD1. This CDR3 contains 13 residues. CDR1 MNHEY and CDR2 SMNVEV come from the germline V gene (reference sequence). V lost 5 bases to trimming and J lost 6 bases; unmatched junction nucleotides: 6. The CDR3 DNA reads as TGTGCCAGCAGTCTCGACAGGGTCAATGGCTACACCTTC. Its translation: CASSLDRVNGYTF.

CDR3 loop: CASSSSWQEFYGYTF. For the CDR3, the DNA is TGTGCCAGCTCATCATCGTGGCAGGAATTCTATGGCTACACCTTC. This chain connects TRBV18 to TRBJ1-2; no definite D call. Germline V CDR1 and CDR2: KGHSH, LQKENI. This CDR3 contains 15 residues. With 5 bases removed from V and 4 bases from J, the gap between germline ends came to 17 bases. Complete variable domain (other parts from reference TRBV18 and TRBJ1-2): NAGVMQNPRHLVRRRGQEARLRCSPMKGHSHVYWYRQLPEEGLKFMVYLQKENIIDESGMPKERFSAEFPKEGPSILRIQQVVRGDSAAYFCASSSSWQEFYGYTFGSGTRLTVV.

This clone was found once. The chain combines TRBV7-2 with TRBJ2-5; 7 bases map to TRBD2. V dropped 1 base and J dropped 6; count of bases not matched to a gene: 5. The CDR3 contains 14 residues. The V gene's germline CDR1 is SGHTA and CDR2 FQGNSA. The CDR3 protein is CASSLGGGWQTQYF. CDR3 DNA: TGTGCCAGCAGCTTAGGGGGAGGGTGGCAGACCCAGTACTTC.

The chain is built from TRBV2 and TRBJ1-3; D is perhaps TRBD1 (6 bases). This CDR3 contains 13 residues. Germline values: CDR1 SNHLY, CDR2 FYNNEI. V was cut by 7 bases and J by 4 bases, with 11 bases left in between. The CDR3 DNA sequence: TGTGCCAGCAACCAGGGGCTGGGAAACACCATATATTTT. This codes for CASNQGLGNTIYF. Looking up the rest from reference TRBV2 and TRBJ1-3 gives the full variable domain: EPEVTQTPSHQVTQMGQEVILRCVPISNHLYFYWYRQILGQKVEFLVSFYNNEISEKSEIFDDQFSVERPDGSNFTLKIRSTKLEDSAMYFCASNQGLGNTIYFGEGSWLTVV.

The table lists this clone with a count of one. The chain recombines TRBV7-3 with TRBJ2-2, with D possibly being TRBD1 (5 bases). The CDR3 is 16 residues long. V shed 2 bases and J shed 7 bases, with 17 bases lying between them. Germline assignment: CDR1 SGHTA and CDR2 FQGTGA. CDR3 nucleotide sequence: TGTGCCAGCAGCTTACAACCATGGGGCATGAACGGGGAGCTGTTTTTT. Encoded protein: CASSLQPWGMNGELFF.

This chain links TRBV28 with TRBJ1-3; TRBD1 matches 7 bases. The CDR3 spans 15 residues. The J segment lost 0 bases and the V segment lost 6 bases, leaving 5 bases of the junction unmatched. The germline V gene encodes CDR1 MDHEN and CDR2 SYDVKM. The CDR3 is CASSLTGLSGNTIYF. The DNA of the CDR3 is TGTGCCAGCAGCCTGACAGGGCTCTCTGGAAACACCATATATTTT.

This chain connects TRBV9 to TRBJ2-1; tentatively, D is TRBD2 (7 bases). From germline, CDR1 is SGDLS and CDR2 YYNGEE. V lost 0 bases, J lost 3 bases, and 13 bases lay in between. The CDR3 has 16 residues. CDR3 sequence reads: CASSVVAGAFYNEQFF. The CDR3 nucleotides are TGTGCCAGCAGCGTAGTTGCGGGGGCCTTCTACAATGAGCAGTTCTTC.

The rearrangement joins TRBV2 to TRBJ2-3, with D hard to call. Looked up from germline, CDR1 is SNHLY and CDR2 is FYNNEI. The CDR3 sequence is 14 residues long. Trimming took off 6 bases at V and 1 base at J, with 11 bases between the two ends. The DNA of the CDR3 is TGTGCCAGCAGCCGCGTACTCCGCACAGATACGCAGTATTTT. Translation gives CASSRVLRTDTQYF.

This sequence joins TRBV19 and TRBJ2-3; TRBD1 matches at 9 bases. Germline CDR1 is LNHDA and CDR2 is SQIVND (reference sequence). This CDR3 has 16 residues. V lost 6 bases and J lost 4; bases outside the gene matches: 11. In nucleotides, the CDR3 is TGTGCCAGTAGCCCGACAGGGGGGGGCTCCCCAGATACGCAGTATTTT. The encoded protein is CASSPTGGGSPDTQYF.

The chain recombines TRBV5-6 with TRBJ1-2; 12 positions match TRBD1. Germline CDR1 is SGHDT and CDR2 is YYEEEE. The CDR3 has 14 amino acids. The ends lost 4 bases at V and 7 bases at J; junction bases unmatched: 5. CDR3: CASSGRDRGLGYTF. In DNA form, the CDR3 reads TGTGCCAGCAGCGGCCGGGACAGGGGGCTTGGCTACACCTTC.

The V gene is TRBV13, the J gene TRBJ2-5; 7 nucleotides agree with TRBD1. The CDR3 covers 16 residues. The trim removed 6 bases at V and 1 base at J, leaving 11 bases unmatched. The germline gives CDR1 PRHDT, CDR2 FYEKMQ (reference sequence). CDR3 region: CASSYIGTARQETQYF. Here the CDR3 DNA reads TGTGCCAGCAGTTATATCGGGACAGCCCGCCAAGAGACCCAGTACTTC.

This chain uses TRBV7-9 with TRBJ2-1, with 9 bases lining up with TRBD1. Per the germline V gene, CDR1 is SEHNR and CDR2 is FQNEAQ (reference sequence). The J segment lost 7 bases and the V segment lost 5 bases, leaving 12 bases of the junction unmatched. The CDR3 spans 16 residues. CDR3 DNA sequence: TGTGCCAGCAGCCCGAACAGGGGGCGGGTGCAGAATGAGCAGTTCTTC. Its protein product is CASSPNRGRVQNEQFF.